Shown below are 17 T cell receptor beta chains from a single sample sequenced in a study of Graves' ophthalmopathy and Graves' hyperthyroidism. The TCR beta CDR3 regions underwent amplification from RNA transcripts. First-round RT-PCR relied on HTBI primers, and a second-round multiplex PCR came next. TCRdb passed the multiplex PCR reads through MiXCR, listing each CDR3 protein once. This sample carries 400,000 or so distinct CDR3 sequences, roughly 14% of them seen once, and the ten largest clones take approximately 7%. The sample was peripheral blood. These receptors originate from a young woman with stable Graves' hyperthyroidism.

In the case of this clonotype: Just one base apart from a much larger clone, this may be a read error. The chain recombines TRBV3-1 with TRBJ1-2; 10 nucleotides agree with TRBD1. There are 13 residues in the CDR3. In germline, CDR1 is LGHDT, CDR2 YNNKEL (reference sequence). CDR3 sequence (DNA): TGTGCCAGCGGGGACAGGGGAGGCTATGGCTACAGCTTC. It translates to CASGDRGGYGYSF.

This clonotype was observed at least ten times. The chain uses TRBV7-9 and TRBJ1-1, with a weak D call TRBD1 (6 bases). In germline, CDR1 is SEHNR, CDR2 FQNEAQ (reference sequence). V was cut by 1 base and J by 1 base, with 10 bases left in between. This CDR3 spans 15 amino acids. The CDR3 DNA follows: TGTGCCAGCAGCTTAGGTATAGGGGGGAACACTGAAGCTTTCTTT. Protein product: CASSLGIGGNTEAFF.

This clonotype has a count of ten or more. This sequence joins TRBV5-1 and TRBJ1-2; the D is unclear. V lost 7 bases to trimming and J lost 6 bases, with 7 bases between them. CDR1 SGHRS and CDR2 YFSETQ come from the germline V gene. The CDR3 length is 10 residues. The CDR3 region has the DNA TGCGCCAGCGCCGCTGATGGCTACACCTTC. It codes for CASAADGYTF.

This clonotype was recorded many times. The V call is TRBV2, the J call TRBJ1-1; tentative D call: TRBD1 (5 bases). Trimming shortened V by 6 bases and J by 1 base, and 18 bases separated the two germline ends. The germline CDR1 and CDR2 sequences are SNHLY and FYNNEI. The CDR3 runs to 16 residues. Here the CDR3 reads CASRPPEGEPNTEAFF. The CDR3, as DNA: TGTGCCAGCAGGCCCCCCGAAGGGGAGCCGAACACTGAAGCTTTCTTT.

This clonotype has ten or more counts. The chain links TRBV7-2 to TRBJ1-5, with D maybe TRBD1 (6 bases). CDR1 and CDR2 (germline): SGHTA, FQGNSA. This CDR3 has 14 amino acids. V dropped 4 bases and J dropped 4 bases, with 11 bases sitting between them. CDR3 in DNA: TGTGCCAGCAGCTCAGGACAGATAAATCAGCCCCAGCATTTT. It encodes CASSSGQINQPQHF.

The sample holds many counts of this clonotype. This chain links TRBV6-1 with TRBJ1-2; the D is unclear. Germline V gene sequence: CDR1 MNHNS, CDR2 SASEGT. V lost 7 bases and J lost 0, with 12 bases in between. The CDR3 has 14 residues. CDR3 loop: CASIKTTSNYGYTF. Written as DNA, the CDR3 is TGTGCCAGCATTAAGACGACTTCTAACTATGGCTACACCTTC.

This clonotype was seen many times. The rearrangement links TRBV20-1 to TRBJ1-6, with a tentative D call TRBD1 (5 bases). The CDR3 length is 14 residues. CDR1 is DFQATT, CDR2 SNEGSKA, per germline (reference sequence). V was shortened by 6 bases and J by 7 bases, with 16 bases between the two germline ends. CDR3 nucleotide sequence: TGCAGTGCCGAGGGAGGGGTTGGGAATTCACCCCTCCACTTT. Protein sequence: CSAEGGVGNSPLHF.

This rearrangement joins TRBV4-1 to TRBJ2-2; 7 bases fit TRBD2. The CDR3 spans 15 residues. Germline V gene lookup returns CDR1 MGHRA and CDR2 YSYEKL. With 5 bases clipped from V and 2 bases from J, the junction kept 5 bases outside the gene matches. CDR3 amino acids: CASSSWTRNTGELFF. CDR3 bases: TGCGCCAGCAGCTCTTGGACTAGAAACACCGGGGAGCTGTTTTTT.

This clonotype was seen many times. The CDR3 DNA reads TGTGCCAGCAGTTTAAATTTTCCAGGGGCCCACTCTGGAAACACCATATATTTT. Encoded protein: CASSLNFPGAHSGNTIYF. This sequence joins TRBV12-3 or TRBV12-4 and TRBJ1-3; TRBD1 might be the D (6 bases). The CDR3 loop spans 18 amino acids. Trimming took off 2 bases at V and 0 bases at J, with 17 bases between the two ends.

This clonotype was detected ten times or more. V is TRBV6-5 and J is TRBJ1-2; D not resolved. This CDR3 has 14 residues. Trimming removed 6 bases from V and 6 bases from J, with 17 bases in between. From germline, CDR1 is MNHEY and CDR2 SVGAGI. This CDR3 is CASRLTSAVDGYTF. The DNA for the CDR3 is TGTGCCAGCAGGCTGACTTCCGCAGTAGATGGCTACACCTTC.

Only a few counts were recorded for this clonotype. The V and J genes are TRBV14 and TRBJ1-2; tentative D call: TRBD1 (5 bases). Germline loops: CDR1 SGHDN, CDR2 FVKESK. Trimming pared 1 base from V and 6 bases from J, leaving 12 bases between. CDR3 length: 14 amino acids. The CDR3, as DNA: TGTGCCAGCAGCCAAGTGCAGGGAGGGGATGGCTACACCTTC. It yields the protein CASSQVQGGDGYTF.

This clonotype has ten or more counts. The V gene is TRBV28, the J gene TRBJ1-2; D call uncertain. V was shortened by 4 bases and J by 4 bases, with 10 bases between the two germline ends. Germline CDR1 is MDHEN and CDR2 is SYDVKM. The CDR3 totals 13 residues. CDR3 amino acids: CASSSLTIYGYTF. The CDR3 DNA reads TGTGCCAGCAGTTCCTTGACAATCTATGGCTACACCTTC.

This clonotype came up many times. The chain recombines TRBV5-1 with TRBJ2-5; possible D gene TRBD1, 6 bases. V lost 4 bases and J 5 bases, leaving 18 bases between the germline ends. CDR3 length equals 15 residues. Per the germline V gene, CDR1 is SGHRS and CDR2 is YFSETQ. The CDR3 nucleotides read TGCGCCAGCAGCCCGCTTATACAGGGTCGTGAGACCCAGTACTTC. Translating it yields CASSPLIQGRETQYF.

This clonotype came up a few times. For the CDR3, the DNA is TGTGCCAGCAGCTTACGTTCCGGCTTCAACACTGAAGCTTTCTTT. It specifies CASSLRSGFNTEAFF. The chain combines TRBV11-3 with TRBJ1-1; D unresolved. The CDR3 has 15 residues. Germline CDR1 SGHNT, CDR2 YENEEA. V lost 2 bases to trimming and J lost 2 bases, with 12 bases between them.

This clonotype was counted many times. The gene calls are TRBV9 and TRBJ2-1, with D possibly being TRBD2 (6 bases). Germline values: CDR1 SGDLS, CDR2 YYNGEE. V was cut by 3 bases and J by 3 bases, with 16 bases left in between. The CDR3 is 16 residues long. The CDR3 DNA sequence: TGTGCCAGCAGCGCTAGGACTACCCTGAGCTACAATGAGCAGTTCTTC. Its protein product is CASSARTTLSYNEQFF.

This sequence joins TRBV12-3 or TRBV12-4 and TRBJ1-6; 8 positions agree with TRBD1. CDR3 length: 16 residues. The junction had 8 bases not matched to a gene; V was cut back by 4 bases and J by 6 bases. CDR3 amino acids: CASSSRRGRVNSPLHF. The CDR3 bases are TGTGCCAGCAGTTCCCGCAGGGGGCGCGTTAATTCACCCCTCCACTTT.

V and J are TRBV6-5 and TRBJ1-2, with TRBD1 matching 12 bases. J gave up 8 bases and V 2 bases, and 6 bases lay outside the gene matches. CDR3 length: 15 residues. CDR1 and CDR2 from the germline V gene are MNHEY and SVGAGI. CDR3 amino acids: CASSYQGQGAVGYTF. CDR3 in DNA: TGTGCCAGCAGTTACCAGGGACAGGGGGCAGTCGGCTACACCTTC.